This is a list of T cell receptor beta chains from one sample in a study of breast tumors, draining lymph nodes, adjacent tissues. TCRdb re-called the multiplex PCR reads through MiXCR, storing one row per CDR3 protein. In the table there are about 52,000 distinct CDR3 sequences, 35% to 50% of which are singletons. The sample consisted of breast tumor tissue. Receptor source: a female donor with breast cancer. Some clones in this sample may be carry-over from other donors' samples. Both conserved end residues are part of each CDR3. A D gene is named only where the DNA matches it firmly.

V	J	D	CDR3
TRBV20-1	TRBJ1-5	-	CSARDISRAYSNQPQHF
TRBV20-1	TRBJ2-7	TRBD1	CSARDRGRGTAYEQYF
TRBV29-1	TRBJ2-1	-	CSVNGHIWDEQFF
TRBV10-3	TRBJ1-5	-	CAISETGKNQPQHF
TRBV6-2/TRBV6-3	TRBJ2-2	-	CASSRSSTGELFF
TRBV5-6	TRBJ2-3	-	CASSFAGLGPDF
TRBV29-1	TRBJ2-7	TRBD2	CSVEDWGQGLAGYEQYF
TRBV10-3	TRBJ1-1	-	CAISERNTEAFF
TRBV20-1	TRBJ2-1	-	CSAGAASRNRDSEQFF
TRBV5-1	TRBJ2-7	TRBD1	CASSYIAGTGSSEQYF
TRBV20-1	TRBJ1-2	-	CSASNRFYGYTF
TRBV9	TRBJ2-5	-	CASSAGTHQETRYF
TRBV30	TRBJ2-1	TRBD2	CAWSGGTSGFSYNEQFF
TRBV15	TRBJ1-2	TRBD1	CATSRGGQGADYGYTF
TRBV7-2	TRBJ1-6	TRBD1	CASSLEGTGSDSPLHF
TRBV20-1	TRBJ2-1	TRBD1	CGARGPSYNEQFF
TRBV7-3	TRBJ2-3	-	CASSLGSTDTQYF
TRBV7-9	TRBJ2-7	-	CASSPDYPGYEQYF
TRBV9	TRBJ1-2	TRBD1	CASSGGTGEANGYTF
TRBV20-1	TRBJ2-3	TRBD2	CSARKPGLMGKDTQYF
TRBV10-2	TRBJ1-2	-	CASSPERASYGYTF
TRBV7-9	TRBJ2-3	-	CASTEGYPYNEQYF
TRBV5-1	TRBJ2-3	-	CASSRSGTSSTDTQYF
TRBV30	TRBJ2-2	-	CAWTVVNGDWLFF
TRBV2	TRBJ2-7	TRBD2	CASSESASGSSYEQYF
TRBV9	TRBJ2-3	TRBD1	CASSVLDRAADTQYF
TRBV6-2/TRBV6-3	TRBJ2-1	-	CASTYPSFSYNEQFF
TRBV24-1	TRBJ2-2	TRBD1	CATSDQDRPFTGELFF
TRBV5-1	TRBJ2-6	-	CASSLDGTGFSGANVLTF
TRBV2	TRBJ1-5	-	CASGGTGVQPQHF
TRBV20-1	TRBJ2-7	-	CSARVPGAYAQYF
TRBV15	TRBJ1-6	TRBD1	CATSRKVSRTGGSPLHF
TRBV7-2	TRBJ2-3	TRBD1	CASSAGGTGEDTQYF
TRBV18	TRBJ1-6	TRBD1	CASSPTGQGQGSPLHF
TRBV5-1	TRBJ1-3	-	CASSLNTSGNTIYF
TRBV7-2	TRBJ2-1	-	CASSFIGAYNEQFF
TRBV12-3/TRBV12-4	TRBJ1-1	-	CASSLGFRAEAFF
TRBV15	TRBJ2-2	-	CATSPDRKNTGELFF
TRBV25-1	TRBJ1-1	-	CASSLDQYTEAFF
TRBV2	TRBJ2-5	TRBD2	CASSPTSGVGETQYF
TRBV10-1	TRBJ2-1	TRBD2	CASSDGTSGGNEQFF
TRBV6-6	TRBJ1-5	-	CASRGSGRAGETQHF
TRBV7-9	TRBJ2-5	-	CASSFPQTETQYF
TRBV12-3/TRBV12-4	TRBJ2-3	-	CASSIQDEQYF
TRBV7-8	TRBJ1-6	-	CASSLGGLSLHF
TRBV10-3	TRBJ2-1	TRBD1	CAITGETGGAEHEQFF
TRBV3-1	TRBJ2-2	TRBD2	CASSQLAGAAGELFF
TRBV12-3/TRBV12-4	TRBJ1-1	-	CASLRRQGQGRFEAFF